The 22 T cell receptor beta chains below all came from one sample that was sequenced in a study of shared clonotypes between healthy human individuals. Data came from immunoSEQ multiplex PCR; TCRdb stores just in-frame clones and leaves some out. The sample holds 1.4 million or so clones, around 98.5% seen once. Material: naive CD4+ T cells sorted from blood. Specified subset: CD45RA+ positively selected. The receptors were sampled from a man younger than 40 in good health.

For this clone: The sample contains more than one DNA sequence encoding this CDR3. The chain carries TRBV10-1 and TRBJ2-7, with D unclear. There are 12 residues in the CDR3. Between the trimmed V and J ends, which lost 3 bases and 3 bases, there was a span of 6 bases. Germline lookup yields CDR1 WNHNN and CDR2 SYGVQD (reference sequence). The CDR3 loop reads CASSEGNYEQYF. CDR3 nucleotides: TGCGCCAGCAGTGAAGGCAACTACGAGCAGTACTTC.

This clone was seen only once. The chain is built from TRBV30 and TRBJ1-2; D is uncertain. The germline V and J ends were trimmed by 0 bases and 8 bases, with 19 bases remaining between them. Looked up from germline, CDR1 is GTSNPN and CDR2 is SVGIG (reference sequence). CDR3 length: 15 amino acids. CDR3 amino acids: CAWSVPGGLKVGYTF. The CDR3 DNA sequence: TGTGCCTGGAGTGTACCTGGCGGATTAAAGGTGGGCTACACCTTC. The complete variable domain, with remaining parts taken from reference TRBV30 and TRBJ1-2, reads SQTIHQWPATLVQPVGSPLSLECTVEGTSNPNLYWYRQAAGRGLQLLFYSVGIGQISSEVPQNLSASRPQDRQFILSSKKLLLSDSGFYLCAWSVPGGLKVGYTFGSGTRLTVV.

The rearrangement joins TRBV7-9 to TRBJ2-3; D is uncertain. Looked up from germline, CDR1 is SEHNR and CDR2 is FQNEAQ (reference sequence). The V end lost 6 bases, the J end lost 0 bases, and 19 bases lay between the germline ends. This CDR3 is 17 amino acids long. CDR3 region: CASSRLSGLVSTDTQYF. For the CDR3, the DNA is TGTGCCAGCAGTCGTCTTTCGGGTTTAGTAAGCACAGATACGCAGTATTTT. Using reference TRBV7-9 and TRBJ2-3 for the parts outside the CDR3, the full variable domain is DTGVSQNPRHKITKRGQNVTFRCDPISEHNRLYWYRQTLGQGPEFLTYFQNEAQLEKSRLLSDRFSAERPKGSFSTLEIQRTEQGDSAMYLCASSRLSGLVSTDTQYFGPGTRLTVL.

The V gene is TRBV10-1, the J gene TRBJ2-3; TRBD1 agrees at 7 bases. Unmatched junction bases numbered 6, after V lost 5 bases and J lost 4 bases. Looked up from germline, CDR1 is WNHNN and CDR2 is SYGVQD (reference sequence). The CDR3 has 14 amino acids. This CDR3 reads CASSIGRGSDTQYF. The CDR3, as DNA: TGCGCCAGCAGTATCGGCAGGGGGTCAGATACGCAGTATTTT.

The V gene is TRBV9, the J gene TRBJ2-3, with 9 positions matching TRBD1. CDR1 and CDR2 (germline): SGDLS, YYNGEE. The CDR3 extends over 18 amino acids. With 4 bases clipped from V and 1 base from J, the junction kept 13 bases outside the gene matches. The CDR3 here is CASSLSPGTGSRTDTQYF. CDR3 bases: TGTGCCAGCAGCCTATCCCCCGGGACAGGGTCCCGCACAGATACGCAGTATTTT. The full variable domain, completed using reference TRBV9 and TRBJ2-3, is DSGVTQTPKHLITATGQRVTLRCSPRSGDLSVYWYQQSLDQGLQFLIQYYNGEERAKGNILERFSAQQFPDLHSELNLSSLELGDSALYFCASSLSPGTGSRTDTQYFGPGTRLTVL.

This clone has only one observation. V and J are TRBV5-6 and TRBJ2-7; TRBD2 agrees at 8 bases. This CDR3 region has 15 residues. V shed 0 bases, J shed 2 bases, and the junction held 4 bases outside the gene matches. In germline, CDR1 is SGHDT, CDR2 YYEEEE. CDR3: CASSLDSGAAYEQYF. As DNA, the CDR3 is TGTGCCAGCAGCTTGGATAGCGGGGCTGCCTACGAGCAGTACTTC.

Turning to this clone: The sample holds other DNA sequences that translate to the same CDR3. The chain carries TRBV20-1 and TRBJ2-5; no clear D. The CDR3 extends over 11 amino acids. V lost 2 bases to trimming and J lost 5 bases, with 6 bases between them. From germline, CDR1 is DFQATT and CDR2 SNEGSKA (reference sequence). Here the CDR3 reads CSARQVETQYF. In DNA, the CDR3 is TGCAGTGCTAGACAGGTGGAGACCCAGTACTTC.

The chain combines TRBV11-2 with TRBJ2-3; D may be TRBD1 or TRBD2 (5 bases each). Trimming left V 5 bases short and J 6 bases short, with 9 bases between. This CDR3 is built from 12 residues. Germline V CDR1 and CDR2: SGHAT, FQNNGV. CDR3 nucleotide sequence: TGTGCCAGCAGCCAGAGGGGCGATACGCAGTATTTT. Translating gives CASSQRGDTQYF.

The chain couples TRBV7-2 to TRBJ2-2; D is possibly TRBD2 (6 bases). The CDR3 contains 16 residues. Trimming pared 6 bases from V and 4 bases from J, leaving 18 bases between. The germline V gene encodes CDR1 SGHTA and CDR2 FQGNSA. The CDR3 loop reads CASRTPSGVVTGELFF. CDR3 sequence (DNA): TGTGCCAGCAGGACCCCCTCGGGAGTAGTCACCGGGGAGCTGTTTTTT. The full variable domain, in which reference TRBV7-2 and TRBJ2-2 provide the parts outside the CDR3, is GAGVSQSPSNKVTEKGKDVELRCDPISGHTALYWYRQSLGQGLEFLIYFQGNSAPDKSGLPSDRFSAERTGGSVSTLTIQRTQQEDSAVYLCASRTPSGVVTGELFFGEGSRLTVL.

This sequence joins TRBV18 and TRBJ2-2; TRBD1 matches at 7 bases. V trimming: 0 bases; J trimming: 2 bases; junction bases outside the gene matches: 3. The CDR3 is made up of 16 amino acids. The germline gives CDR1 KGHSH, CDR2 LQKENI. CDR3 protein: CASSPPGQTNTGELFF. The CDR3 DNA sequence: TGTGCCAGCTCACCACCGGGACAGACAAACACCGGGGAGCTGTTTTTT. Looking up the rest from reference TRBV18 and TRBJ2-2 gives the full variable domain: NAGVMQNPRHLVRRRGQEARLRCSPMKGHSHVYWYRQLPEEGLKFMVYLQKENIIDESGMPKERFSAEFPKEGPSILRIQQVVRGDSAAYFCASSPPGQTNTGELFFGEGSRLTVL.

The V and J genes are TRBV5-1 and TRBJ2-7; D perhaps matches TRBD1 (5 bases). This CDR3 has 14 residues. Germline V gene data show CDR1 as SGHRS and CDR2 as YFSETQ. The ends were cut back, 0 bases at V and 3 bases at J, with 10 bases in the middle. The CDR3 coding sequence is TGCGCCAGCAGCTTGGAAGGGGCCGTCTACGAGCAGTACTTC. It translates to CASSLEGAVYEQYF.

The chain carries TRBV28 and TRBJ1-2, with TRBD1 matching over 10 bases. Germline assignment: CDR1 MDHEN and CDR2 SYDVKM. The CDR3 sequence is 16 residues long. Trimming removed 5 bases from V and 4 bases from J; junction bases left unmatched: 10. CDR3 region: CASSLGTGVFGYGYTF. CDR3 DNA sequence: TGTGCCAGCAGTCTAGGGACAGGGGTCTTTGGCTATGGCTACACCTTC.

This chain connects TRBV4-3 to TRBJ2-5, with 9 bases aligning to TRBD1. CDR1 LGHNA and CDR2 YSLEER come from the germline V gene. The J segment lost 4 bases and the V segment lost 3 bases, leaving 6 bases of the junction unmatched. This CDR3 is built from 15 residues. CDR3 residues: CASSQLTGGRETQYF. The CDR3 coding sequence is TGCGCCAGCAGCCAGCTGACAGGGGGACGAGAGACCCAGTACTTC.

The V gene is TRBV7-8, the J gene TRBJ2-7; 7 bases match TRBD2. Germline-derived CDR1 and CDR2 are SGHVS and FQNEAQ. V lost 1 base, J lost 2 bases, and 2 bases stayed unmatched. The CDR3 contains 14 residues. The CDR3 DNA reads TGTGCCAGCAGCTTAGAAGCGGGAACCTACGAGCAGTACTTC. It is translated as CASSLEAGTYEQYF.

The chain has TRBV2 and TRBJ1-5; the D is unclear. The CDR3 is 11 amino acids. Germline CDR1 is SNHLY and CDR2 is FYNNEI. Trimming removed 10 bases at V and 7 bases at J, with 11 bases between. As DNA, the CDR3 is TGTGCCAATTTAGGCTACCAGCCCCAGCATTTT. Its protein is CANLGYQPQHF.

The CDR3 DNA sequence: TGTGCCAGCTCACCCTATGCGGGCAATGAGCAGTTCTTC. Translating gives CASSPYAGNEQFF. The rearrangement uses TRBV18 and TRBJ2-1; a weak D match, TRBD2 (5 bases). CDR1 and CDR2 (germline): KGHSH, LQKENI. Deletions cut 3 bases from V and 6 bases from J, with 9 bases between. CDR3 length equals 13 residues.

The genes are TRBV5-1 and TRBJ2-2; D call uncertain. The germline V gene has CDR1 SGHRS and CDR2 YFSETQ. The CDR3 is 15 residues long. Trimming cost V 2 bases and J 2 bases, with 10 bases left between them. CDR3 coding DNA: TGCGCCAGCAGCTTAACACAGAAAAACACCGGGGAGCTGTTTTTT. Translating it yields CASSLTQKNTGELFF. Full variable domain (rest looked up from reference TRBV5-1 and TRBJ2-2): KAGVTQTPRYLIKTRGQQVTLSCSPISGHRSVSWYQQTPGQGLQFLFEYFSETQRNKGNFPGRFSGRQFSNSRSEMNVSTLELGDSALYLCASSLTQKNTGELFFGEGSRLTVL.

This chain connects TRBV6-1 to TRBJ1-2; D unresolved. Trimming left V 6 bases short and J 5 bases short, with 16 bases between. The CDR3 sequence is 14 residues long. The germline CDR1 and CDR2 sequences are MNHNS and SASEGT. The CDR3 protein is CASSSREGTYGYTF. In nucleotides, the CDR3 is TGTGCCAGCAGCTCCCGGGAGGGAACTTATGGCTACACCTTC.

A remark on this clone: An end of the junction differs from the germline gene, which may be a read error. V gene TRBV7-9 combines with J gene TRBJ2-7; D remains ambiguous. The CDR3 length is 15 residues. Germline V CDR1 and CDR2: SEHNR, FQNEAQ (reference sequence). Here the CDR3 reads CASSLRELRSSEQYF. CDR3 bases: TGTGCCAGCAGCTTAAGGGAACTAAGGTCCTCCGAGCAGTACTTC. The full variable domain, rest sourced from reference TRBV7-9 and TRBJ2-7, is DTGVSQNPRHKITKRGQNVTFRCDPISEHNRLYWYRQTLGQGPEFLTYFQNEAQLEKSRLLSDRFSAERPKGSFSTLEIQRTEQGDSAMYLCASSLRELRSSEQYFGPGTRLTVT.

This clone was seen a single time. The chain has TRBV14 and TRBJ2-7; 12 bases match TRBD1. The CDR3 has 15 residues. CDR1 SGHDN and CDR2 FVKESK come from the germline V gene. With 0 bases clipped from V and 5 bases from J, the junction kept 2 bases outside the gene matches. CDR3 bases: TGTGCCAGCAGCCAAGACCGGGACAGGGGGCACGAGCAGTACTTC. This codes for CASSQDRDRGHEQYF.

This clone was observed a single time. The CDR3 loop reads CASSLTSFNEQFF. In nucleotides, the CDR3 is TGTGCCAGCAGCTTAACTAGCTTCAATGAGCAGTTCTTC. The gene calls are TRBV11-3 and TRBJ2-1, with D possibly being TRBD2 (6 bases). The CDR3 runs 13 residues. Germline assignment: CDR1 SGHNT and CDR2 YENEEA. Between the trimmed V and J ends, which lost 2 bases and 6 bases, there was a span of 8 bases.

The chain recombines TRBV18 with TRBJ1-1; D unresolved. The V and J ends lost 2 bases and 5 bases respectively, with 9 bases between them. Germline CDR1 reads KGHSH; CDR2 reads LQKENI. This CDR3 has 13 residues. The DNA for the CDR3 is TGTGCCAGCTCACCATCAGAAGAAACTGAAGCTTTCTTT. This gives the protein CASSPSEETEAFF.